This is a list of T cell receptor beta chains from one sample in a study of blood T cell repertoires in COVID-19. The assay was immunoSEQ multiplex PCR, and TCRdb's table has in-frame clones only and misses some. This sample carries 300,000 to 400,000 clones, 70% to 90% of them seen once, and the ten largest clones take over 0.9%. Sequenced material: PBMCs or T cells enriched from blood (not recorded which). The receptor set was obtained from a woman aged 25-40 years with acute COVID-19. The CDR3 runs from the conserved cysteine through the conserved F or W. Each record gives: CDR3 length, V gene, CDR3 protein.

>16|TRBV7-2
CASRIRSEGANYGYTF
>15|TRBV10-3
CAISASQGLGEKLFF
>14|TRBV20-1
CSASAGLTKNIQYF
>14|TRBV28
CASSLDRGLGEQYF
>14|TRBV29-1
CSVGGGTRINGYTF
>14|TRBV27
CASSFNGGNEKLFF
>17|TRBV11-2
CASSLVIGGASYNEQFF
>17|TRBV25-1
CASSEFWGDSNTGELFF
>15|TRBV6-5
CASRMDSVAYNEQFF
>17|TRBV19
CASSIWSSGGLNYGYTF